Each of the 21 T cell receptor beta chains below was sequenced from the same sample in a study of OX40 agonist ivuxolimab in advanced cancers. Profiled with immunoSEQ multiplex PCR; TCRdb holds only in-frame clones, not every one. In the table there are tens of thousands of clones, about nine tenths of which are singletons. The sample was CD4+ or CD8+ T cells sorted from blood, taken in a trial of the OX40 agonist ivuxolimab. These receptor sequences come from an adult with an advanced solid tumor such as melanoma, head and neck, liver or kidney cancer.

This clone has more than one count but fewer than ten. This chain uses TRBV5-1 with TRBJ1-1; tentatively, D is TRBD1 (6 bases). Trimming stripped 4 bases from V and 1 base from J, with 11 bases between. Per the germline V gene, CDR1 is SGHRS and CDR2 is YFSETQ. This CDR3 contains 14 residues. For the CDR3, the DNA is TGCGCCAGCAGCGGGGGCCTGGGGAACACTGAAGCTTTCTTT. Amino acids: CASSGGLGNTEAFF.

Comments on this clone: This sample also contains other DNA sequences that code for the same CDR3. J is TRBJ1-2 and V is TRBV6-1, with D possibly matching TRBD1 (5 bases). Germline V CDR1 and CDR2: MNHNS, SASEGT. The V end was cut by 0 bases, the J end by 2 bases, with 7 bases between. The CDR3 is 14 residues long. The CDR3 loop reads CASSEAKGNYGYTF. The CDR3 DNA sequence: TGTGCCAGCAGTGAAGCGAAGGGGAACTATGGCTACACCTTC.

The J gene is TRBJ2-5, the V gene TRBV7-6; TRBD2 agrees at 12 bases. The CDR3 length is 16 residues. Germline V lookup: CDR1 SGHVS, CDR2 FNYEAQ. After removal of 5 bases from V and 5 bases from J, the junction contained 9 bases not matched to a gene. The CDR3, as DNA: TGTGCCAGCAGCCCCCTGACTAGCGGGGGATGGGAGACCCAGTACTTC. Translation: CASSPLTSGGWETQYF.

J is TRBJ1-4 and V is TRBV7-9, with TRBD1 as a possible D gene (6 bases). The V gene's germline CDR1 is SEHNR and CDR2 FQNEAQ (reference sequence). This CDR3 is 17 amino acids long. V gave up 2 bases and J gave up 0 bases, with 13 bases separating them. CDR3 protein: CASSLRKRTATNEKLFF. DNA of the CDR3: TGTGCCAGCAGCTTAAGGAAAAGGACAGCAACTAATGAAAAACTGTTTTTT.

The chain has TRBV7-9 and TRBJ1-2, with D perhaps TRBD1 (5 bases). Trimming shortened V by 5 bases and J by 5 bases, and 18 bases separated the two germline ends. Germline V gene data show CDR1 as SEHNR and CDR2 as FQNEAQ (reference sequence). The CDR3 loop spans 15 amino acids. In DNA, the CDR3 is TGTGCCAGCAGCGCCTGGGGGTCTGGGCTTTATGGCTACACCTTC. Translating it yields CASSAWGSGLYGYTF.

The chain joins TRBV6-7 to TRBJ2-7; D call uncertain. TRBV6-7 is sorted into the ORF group, with uncertain function. V was pared by 6 bases and J by 5 bases, with 17 bases between. The CDR3 extends over 14 amino acids. The chain's CDR3 is CASSTPPTPHEQYF. CDR3 DNA: TGTGCCAGCAGCACGCCCCCTACTCCCCACGAGCAGTACTTC.

V and J are TRBV6-6 and TRBJ1-6, with D possibly TRBD1 on 6 matching bases. CDR1 is MNHNY and CDR2 is SVGAGI in the germline V gene (reference sequence). CDR3 length: 14 residues. Trimming stripped 6 bases from V and 8 bases from J, with 14 bases between. The CDR3 nucleotides read TGTGCCAGCAGCCAGGGGTTTCCTTATTCACCCCTCCACTTT. Protein sequence: CASSQGFPYSPLHF.

The chain carries TRBV30 and TRBJ2-2; the D gene is possibly TRBD1 (6 bases). Germline-derived CDR1 and CDR2 are GTSNPN and SVGIG (reference sequence). V was cut by 3 bases and J by 1 base, with 15 bases left in between. The CDR3 spans 16 residues. CDR3 sequence: CAWRRKQGQNTGELFF. CDR3 DNA: TGTGCCTGGAGGAGGAAACAGGGCCAGAACACCGGGGAGCTGTTTTTT.

The chain employs TRBV30 and TRBJ1-5; D not certain. CDR1 and CDR2 (germline): GTSNPN, SVGIG (reference sequence). The CDR3 length is 16 residues. V was shortened by 0 bases and J by 3 bases, with 15 bases between the two germline ends. The CDR3 protein is CAWSVGPERTNQPQHF. CDR3 sequence (DNA): TGTGCCTGGAGTGTAGGCCCAGAGAGGACCAATCAGCCCCAGCATTTT.

This clone was detected once. The J gene is TRBJ1-2, the V gene TRBV19; TRBD1 is a possible D gene (5 bases). V lost 6 bases, J lost 4 bases, and 12 bases lay in between. This CDR3 spans 13 amino acids. CDR1 is LNHDA and CDR2 is SQIVND in the germline V gene (reference sequence). In DNA form, the CDR3 reads TGTGCCAGTAGGGCGGACAAGCTCTATGGCTACACCTTC. Translating it yields CASRADKLYGYTF.

The chain employs TRBV10-3 and TRBJ1-2; 10 bases map to TRBD1. V lost 6 bases, J lost 7 bases, and 5 bases stayed unmatched. The CDR3 has 13 residues. Germline V gene data show CDR1 as ENHRY and CDR2 as SYGVKD. The CDR3 sequence: CAISGTGEGGYTF. The DNA of the CDR3 is TGTGCCATCAGCGGGACAGGGGAGGGTGGCTACACCTTC.

The gene calls are TRBV18 and TRBJ1-5; tentative D call: TRBD1 (5 bases). V was trimmed by 4 bases and J by 8 bases, leaving 12 bases between them. Looked up from germline, CDR1 is KGHSH and CDR2 is LQKENI. The CDR3 has 13 amino acids. DNA of the CDR3: TGTGCCAGCTCACGTGGGGCGAGGGAGCCCCAGCATTTT. Amino acids: CASSRGAREPQHF.

On this clone: In the same sample, other DNA sequences code for this CDR3. This chain joins TRBV10-2 and TRBJ2-3, with D unresolved. CDR1 and CDR2 from the germline V gene are WSHSY and SAAADI. The V end was cut by 2 bases, the J end by 1 base, with 10 bases between. The CDR3 totals 15 residues. The CDR3 protein is CASSEPGSGTDTQYF. The CDR3 coding sequence is TGCGCCAGCAGTGAGCCAGGCTCTGGCACAGATACGCAGTATTTT.

The CDR3 DNA sequence: TGCGCCAGCAGGGTAGGGAACAATGAGCAGTTCTTC. This translates into CASRVGNNEQFF. The chain recombines TRBV5-1 with TRBJ2-1; D gene ambiguous. V dropped 5 bases and J dropped 5 bases, with 8 bases sitting between them. CDR1 is SGHRS and CDR2 is YFSETQ in the germline V gene. The CDR3 runs 12 residues.

This clone was detected only a few times. The rearrangement joins TRBV7-8 to TRBJ1-3, with D uncertain. V was cut by 0 bases and J by 0 bases, with 6 bases left in between. Looked up from germline, CDR1 is SGHVS and CDR2 is FQNEAQ. The CDR3 has 15 residues. The CDR3 DNA is TGTGCCAGCAGCTTAGCCGCGGACTCTGGAAACACCATATATTTT. Translated: CASSLAADSGNTIYF. Filled out from reference TRBV7-8 and TRBJ1-3, the complete variable domain reads GAGVSQSPRYKVAKRGQDVALRCDPISGHVSLFWYQQALGQGPEFLTYFQNEAQLDKSGLPSDRFFAERPEGSVSTLKIQRTQQEDSAVYLCASSLAADSGNTIYFGEGSWLTVV.

This chain's CDR3 is CASSLAGAASTDTQYF. CDR3 in DNA: TGTGCCAGCAGCTTGGCCGGTGCCGCTAGCACAGATACGCAGTATTTT. The chain employs TRBV5-4 and TRBJ2-3; D remains ambiguous. V lost 0 bases and J 0 bases, leaving 11 bases between the germline ends. This CDR3 spans 16 amino acids. Germline CDR1 SGHNT, CDR2 YYREEE (reference sequence).

J is TRBJ1-5 and V is TRBV12-5; D remains unclear. The CDR3 loop spans 17 amino acids. Trimming removed 1 base from V and 0 bases from J, with 13 bases in between. Germline-derived CDR1 and CDR2 are LGHNT and FRNRAP. CDR3 region: CASGLANSPYSNQPQHF. In nucleotides, the CDR3 is TGTGCTAGTGGTTTGGCAAACAGCCCTTATAGCAATCAGCCCCAGCATTTT.

The chain links TRBV11-2 to TRBJ2-4; D is possibly TRBD1 (6 bases). This CDR3 contains 16 residues. Germline CDR1 reads SGHAT; CDR2 reads FQNNGV. V gave up 0 bases and J gave up 1 base, with 10 bases separating them. Here the CDR3 reads CASSLERGSAKNIQYF. The CDR3 nucleotides are TGTGCCAGCAGCTTAGAAAGGGGGTCGGCCAAAAACATTCAGTACTTC.

The J gene is TRBJ1-6, the V gene TRBV25-1; 9 bases match TRBD1. The germline CDR1 and CDR2 sequences are MGHDK and SYGVNS. The CDR3 consists of 13 residues. Trimming at V came to 7 bases and at J to 7 bases, leaving 2 bases not matched to a gene. The CDR3 region is CASTGTGNSPLHF. The CDR3 region has the DNA TGTGCCAGCACTGGGACAGGGAATTCACCCCTCCACTTT.

The CDR3 DNA is TGCGCCAGCAGCCCGCGGGTTACAGAGACCCAGTACTTC. It translates to CASSPRVTETQYF. The chain employs TRBV5-1 and TRBJ2-5; D may be TRBD2 (5 bases). V was pared by 4 bases and J by 4 bases, with 11 bases between. Germline loops: CDR1 SGHRS, CDR2 YFSETQ. The CDR3 runs to 13 residues.

The chain couples TRBV10-3 to TRBJ1-2, with D perhaps TRBD1 (5 bases). The CDR3 has 14 amino acids. Germline CDR1 ENHRY, CDR2 SYGVKD. The V gene lost 6 bases and the J gene lost 0 bases, with 11 bases spanning the gap. The CDR3 DNA reads TGTGCCATCAGCGGGACCGTAGCTAACTATGGCTACACCTTC. It yields the protein CAISGTVANYGYTF.